Following are 27 T cell receptor beta chains from one sample sequenced in a study of post-analysis software for immune sequencing data. Overall study findings and caveats: TRBV5-6, TRBV5-1 and TRBV20-1 were among four or five TRBV segments more frequent in patients than controls.

For these receptors, no antigen is known. cDNA libraries of TCR beta carried unique molecular identifiers. TCRdb called the PCR reads again in MiXCR, with one record for every CDR3 protein. The table shows hundreds of thousands of distinct CDR3 sequences, with approximately 60% occurring only once. Sample: blood. These receptors all stem from a girl under 10 years old with multiple sclerosis.

The chain has TRBV9 and TRBJ1-2, with a possible D match to TRBD1 (6 bases). This CDR3 spans 15 amino acids. Germline assignment: CDR1 SGDLS and CDR2 YYNGEE. V lost 0 bases and J lost 7, with 16 bases in between. CDR3 residues: CASSVGAGGGGGYTF. The CDR3 bases are TGTGCCAGCAGCGTAGGTGCGGGGGGCGGTGGTGGCTACACCTTC.

J is TRBJ2-2 and V is TRBV5-1; TRBD2 agrees at 7 bases. Per the germline V gene, CDR1 is SGHRS and CDR2 is YFSETQ. V shed 0 bases and J 6 bases; nucleotides not matched to a gene: 8. The CDR3 is 16 amino acids. Here the CDR3 reads CASSLEGLAVAGELFF. CDR3 bases: TGCGCCAGCAGCTTGGAGGGGCTAGCGGTAGCCGGGGAGCTGTTTTTT.

The table lists this clonotype with a few counts. This chain uses TRBV15 with TRBJ2-1; TRBD2 agrees at 8 bases. The trim removed 6 bases at V and 3 bases at J, leaving 7 bases unmatched. The CDR3 is 15 amino acids. Germline V gene lookup returns CDR1 LNHNV and CDR2 YYDKDF (reference sequence). CDR3 protein: CATRGVLAGYNEQFF. For the CDR3, the DNA is TGTGCCACCAGGGGGGTCCTAGCGGGCTACAATGAGCAGTTCTTC.

The chain's CDR3 is CASSLTERPEQYF. The CDR3 DNA sequence: TGCGCCAGCAGTTTGACAGAGCGACCAGAGCAGTACTTC. The rearrangement joins TRBV5-1 to TRBJ2-7; D is possibly TRBD1 (5 bases). The germline V and J ends were trimmed by 5 bases and 7 bases, with 16 bases remaining between them. The CDR3 sequence is 13 residues long. The germline V gene has CDR1 SGHRS and CDR2 YFSETQ.

The chain recombines TRBV10-3 with TRBJ2-7, with a possible D match to TRBD2 (6 bases). V lost 0 bases and J lost 4, with 25 bases in between. Looked up from germline, CDR1 is ENHRY and CDR2 is SYGVKD. This CDR3 is built from 19 residues. CDR3 in amino acids: CAISESGRGRLSGSYEQYF. The CDR3, as DNA: TGTGCCATCAGTGAGTCGGGGCGGGGACGTCTAAGCGGATCTTACGAGCAGTACTTC.

The chain couples TRBV28 to TRBJ1-2; no reliable D call. CDR1 MDHEN and CDR2 SYDVKM come from the germline V gene. The CDR3 extends over 12 amino acids. The germline V and J ends were trimmed by 7 bases and 8 bases, with 14 bases remaining between them. The CDR3 region is CASKYGSWGYTF. CDR3 DNA: TGTGCCAGCAAATATGGGTCCTGGGGCTACACCTTC.

V and J are TRBV20-1 and TRBJ2-1; D is ambiguous. Trimming took off 1 base at V and 5 bases at J, with 15 bases between the two ends. The CDR3 runs to 15 residues. Germline CDR1 reads DFQATT; CDR2 reads SNEGSKA (reference sequence). This CDR3 is CSARVPQSPHNEQFF. The CDR3 DNA sequence: TGCAGTGCTAGAGTACCGCAAAGCCCCCACAATGAGCAGTTCTTC.

This clonotype showed up just a few times. The germline gene is not matched at one end of the junction; a read error may be the cause. The chain employs TRBV4-3 and TRBJ2-1, with D possibly matching TRBD2 (5 bases). Per germline, CDR1 LGHNA and CDR2 YSLEER. The CDR3 has 14 residues. This CDR3 is CASSLQEEVDEQFF. CDR3 nucleotides: TGCGCCAGTAGCCTCCAGGAGGAGGTTGATGAGCAGTTCTTC.

In its sample, this clonotype was seen a few times. V and J are TRBV20-1 and TRBJ2-7; 9 positions agree with TRBD1. V dropped 1 base and J dropped 0; count of bases not matched to a gene: 4. The CDR3 consists of 15 residues. Germline V gene sequence: CDR1 DFQATT, CDR2 SNEGSKA (reference sequence). In DNA, the CDR3 is TGCAGTGCTAGAGCCGGGACAGGGAGCTCCTACGAGCAGTACTTC. Protein: CSARAGTGSSYEQYF.

This clonotype came up a few times. The V and J genes are TRBV7-9 and TRBJ1-1; possibly TRBD1 for D (5 bases). V lost 3 bases, J lost 0 bases, and 8 bases lay in between. CDR3 length equals 14 residues. CDR1 is SEHNR and CDR2 is FQNEAQ in the germline V gene (reference sequence). The DNA for the CDR3 is TGTGCCAGCAGCTTGGGGGAACTGAACACTGAAGCTTTCTTT. It encodes CASSLGELNTEAFF.

Only one count was recorded for this clonotype. This sequence joins TRBV5-1 and TRBJ2-4; 10 nucleotides match TRBD2. The J call may be faulty, since TRBJ2-7 better matches the DNA end. The germline CDR1 and CDR2 sequences are SGHRS and YFSETQ. The CDR3 loop spans 15 amino acids. The CDR3 region is CASSLEASGSVEQYF. The CDR3 DNA sequence: TGCGCCAGCAGCTTGGAGGCTAGCGGGAGTGTCGAGCAGTACTTC.

This clonotype was observed a handful of times. V gene TRBV9 combines with J gene TRBJ2-1; D not resolved. Trimming took off 3 bases at V and 7 bases at J, with 8 bases between the two ends. The CDR3 extends over 12 amino acids. Germline V gene data show CDR1 as SGDLS and CDR2 as YYNGEE. The CDR3 reads CASSASRNEQFF. The CDR3 nucleotides are TGTGCCAGCAGCGCGAGCAGGAATGAGCAGTTCTTC.

The chain combines TRBV20-1 with TRBJ1-5, with 8 bases identical to TRBD1. With 3 bases clipped from V and 9 bases from J, the junction kept 10 bases outside the gene matches. CDR3 length equals 14 residues. Germline lookup yields CDR1 DFQATT and CDR2 SNEGSKA (reference sequence). CDR3 coding DNA: TGCAGTGCTAGGCCGGGACAGGCCCATCGGCCCCAGCATTTT. This translates into CSARPGQAHRPQHF.

The chain joins TRBV10-3 to TRBJ2-5, with 9 bases identical to TRBD1. The better agreement between TRBJ2-7 and the DNA end casts doubt on the J call. Looked up from germline, CDR1 is ENHRY and CDR2 is SYGVKD. CDR3 length equals 18 residues. CDR3 in amino acids: CAISESRGTGQGTYEQYF. The CDR3 DNA is TGTGCCATCAGTGAGTCGAGGGGGACGGGACAGGGAACGTACGAGCAGTACTTC.

The CDR3 sequence is CASSPRLAGGQNEQFF. The CDR3 bases are TGTGCCAGCAGCCCAAGACTAGCGGGGGGGCAAAATGAGCAGTTCTTC. V is TRBV3-1 and J is TRBJ2-1; 14 bases agree with TRBD2. CDR1 LGHDT and CDR2 YNNKEL come from the germline V gene (reference sequence). The CDR3 has 16 amino acids. V was clipped by 4 bases and J by 7 bases; unmatched bases: 6.

This chain joins TRBV6-5 and TRBJ2-7, with D unresolved. V lost 2 bases and J 5 bases, leaving 13 bases between the germline ends. The length of the CDR3 is 14 residues. In germline, CDR1 is MNHEY, CDR2 SVGAGI. The CDR3 sequence is CASSYGPSSHEQYF. CDR3 coding DNA: TGTGCCAGCAGTTACGGGCCTAGTTCTCACGAGCAGTACTTC.

CDR3 DNA sequence: TGCGCCAGCAGCCAAGAGTTCCAGGGCTACCATGGCTACACCTTC. The encoded protein is CASSQEFQGYHGYTF. The V and J genes are TRBV4-3 and TRBJ1-2, with D possibly TRBD1 on 5 matching bases. Germline assignment: CDR1 LGHNA and CDR2 YSLEER. The CDR3 loop spans 15 amino acids. Between the trimmed V and J ends, which lost 0 bases and 6 bases, there was a span of 14 bases.

The chain employs TRBV15 and TRBJ2-6; D gene uncertain. The ends were cut back, 4 bases at V and 0 bases at J, with 7 bases in the middle. CDR1 is LNHNV, CDR2 YYDKDF, per germline (reference sequence). The CDR3 length is 15 residues. The CDR3 coding sequence is TGTGCCACCAGCAACGACCTCTCTGGGGCCAACGTCCTGACTTTC. Its translation is CATSNDLSGANVLTF.

The V and J genes are TRBV2 and TRBJ2-7; 10 positions agree with TRBD2. Germline CDR1 reads SNHLY; CDR2 reads FYNNEI. V dropped 3 bases and J dropped 3; count of bases not matched to a gene: 8. CDR3 length: 16 amino acids. CDR3 nucleotides: TGTGCCAGCAGTGAGGAGAGGCTAGCGGGGGTCTACGAGCAGTACTTC. Protein: CASSEERLAGVYEQYF.

This clonotype was observed a single time. The V call is TRBV6-6, the J call TRBJ2-1, with unresolved D. TRBJ2-7 matches the DNA end more closely, so the J call is doubtful. Germline V gene data show CDR1 as MNHNY and CDR2 as SVGAGI (reference sequence). The CDR3 length is 14 residues. The CDR3 DNA reads as TGTGCCAGCAGTAGAGAGTTCCCTACCTGCGAGCAGTACTTC. Protein product: CASSREFPTCEQYF.

The V and J genes are TRBV7-9 and TRBJ1-2, with D perhaps TRBD1 (5 bases). Trimming pared 5 bases from V and 6 bases from J, leaving 19 bases between. The CDR3 spans 15 residues. Germline CDR1 SEHNR, CDR2 FQNEAQ (reference sequence). The CDR3 DNA is TGTGCCAGCAGCCCACCCCTTCTAGAAGGGGATGGCTACACCTTC. It specifies CASSPPLLEGDGYTF.

In this sample, this clonotype turned up once. The chain carries TRBV14 and TRBJ1-2, with TRBD1 as a possible D gene (5 bases). The CDR3 runs 13 residues. V lost 1 base and J 4 bases, leaving 7 bases between the germline ends. Germline V gene sequence: CDR1 SGHDN, CDR2 FVKESK. This CDR3 reads CASSQGQIYGYTF. CDR3 DNA sequence: TGTGCCAGCAGCCAAGGACAGATCTATGGCTACACCTTC.

This clonotype was counted between two and nine times. The CDR3 nucleotides read TGTGCCAGCAGTGAAGGAGGACAGGGGGCTGGCTACACCTTC. Its protein is CASSEGGQGAGYTF. The chain uses TRBV6-1 and TRBJ1-2; 11 bases agree with TRBD1. Germline CDR1 is MNHNS and CDR2 is SASEGT. The V segment lost 1 base and the J segment 7 bases; nucleotides outside the gene matches: 2. This CDR3 has 14 residues.

The rearrangement joins TRBV4-1 to TRBJ2-1, with 11 nucleotides matching TRBD2. After removal of 3 bases from V and 4 bases from J, the junction contained 2 bases not matched to a gene. Germline lookup yields CDR1 MGHRA and CDR2 YSYEKL. The CDR3 runs to 15 residues. This chain's CDR3 is CASSHSGGDYNEQFF. The CDR3 region has the DNA TGCGCCAGCAGCCATAGCGGGGGGGATTACAATGAGCAGTTCTTC.

The chain carries TRBV20-1 and TRBJ2-7; maybe TRBD1 (6 bases). V shed 7 bases and J shed 5 bases, with 15 bases lying between them. The CDR3 covers 12 residues. Per the germline V gene, CDR1 is DFQATT and CDR2 is SNEGSKA (reference sequence). The CDR3 coding sequence is TGCAGTGTACAGGGCGATTCCCACGAGCAGTACTTC. It translates to CSVQGDSHEQYF.

The V call is TRBV20-1, the J call TRBJ1-2; no definite D call. Germline values: CDR1 DFQATT, CDR2 SNEGSKA (reference sequence). Trimming removed 0 bases at V and 5 bases at J, with 10 bases between. The length of the CDR3 is 13 residues. CDR3 region: CSARDLYDYGYTF. In DNA, the CDR3 is TGCAGTGCTAGAGATCTTTATGATTATGGCTACACCTTC.

Worth noting for this clonotype: Possible read error: a much larger clone is one base away. Written as DNA, the CDR3 is TGTGCCGGCAGTGCCACGGGGTCCTACGAGCAGTACTTC. This gives the protein CAGSATGSYEQYF. The chain recombines TRBV12-3 or TRBV12-4 with TRBJ2-7; possible D gene TRBD2, 5 bases. The CDR3 length is 13 residues.